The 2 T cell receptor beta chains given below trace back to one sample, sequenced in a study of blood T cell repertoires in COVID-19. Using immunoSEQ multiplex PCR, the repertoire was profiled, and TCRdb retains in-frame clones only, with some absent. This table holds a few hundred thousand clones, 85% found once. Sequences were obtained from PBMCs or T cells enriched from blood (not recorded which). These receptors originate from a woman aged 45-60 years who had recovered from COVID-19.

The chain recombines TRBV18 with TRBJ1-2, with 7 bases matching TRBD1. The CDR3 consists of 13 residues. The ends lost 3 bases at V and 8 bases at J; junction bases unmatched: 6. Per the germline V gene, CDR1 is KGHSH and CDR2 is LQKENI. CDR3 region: CASSPDRVQGYTF. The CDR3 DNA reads TGTGCCAGCTCACCCGACAGGGTACAAGGCTACACCTTC.

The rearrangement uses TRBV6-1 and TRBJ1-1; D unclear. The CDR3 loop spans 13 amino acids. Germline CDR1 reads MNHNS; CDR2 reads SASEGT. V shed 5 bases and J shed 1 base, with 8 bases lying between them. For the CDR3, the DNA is TGTGCCAGCAGTTTAACAGAGAACACTGAAGCTTTCTTT. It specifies CASSLTENTEAFF.